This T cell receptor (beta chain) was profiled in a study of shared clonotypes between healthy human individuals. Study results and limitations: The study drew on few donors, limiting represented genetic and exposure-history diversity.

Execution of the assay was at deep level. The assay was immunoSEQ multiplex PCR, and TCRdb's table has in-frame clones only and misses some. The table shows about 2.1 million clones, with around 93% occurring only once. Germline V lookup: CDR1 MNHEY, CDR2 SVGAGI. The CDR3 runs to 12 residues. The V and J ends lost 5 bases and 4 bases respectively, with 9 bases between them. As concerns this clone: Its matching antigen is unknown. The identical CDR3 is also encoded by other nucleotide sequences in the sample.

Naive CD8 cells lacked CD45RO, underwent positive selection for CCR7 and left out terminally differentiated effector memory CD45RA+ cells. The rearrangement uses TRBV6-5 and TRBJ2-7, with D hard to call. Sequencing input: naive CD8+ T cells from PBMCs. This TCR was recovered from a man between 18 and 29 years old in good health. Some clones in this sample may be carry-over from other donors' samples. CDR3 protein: CASSPRGYEQYF. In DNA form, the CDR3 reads TGTGCCAGCAGTCCACGCGGATACGAGCAGTACTTC.